This T cell receptor (beta chain) comes out of a study of T-cell reconstitution after alpha-beta-depleted transplantation in children. Study-wide points: From surviving recipient T cells and thymic progenitors came the high day-60 TCRbeta diversity observed in some patients. Reportedly, only several hundred clones from non-depleted graft cells drove alpha-beta T-cell counts at about two months. A year had passed since transplant, and T-cell counts and diversity by then came mostly from newly produced T cells.

In its sample, this clonotype was seen once. Its target is unknown. Molecular barcoding with unique molecular identifiers was used for the TCRbeta library. Each CDR3 protein gets one entry after TCRdb re-called the PCR reads with MiXCR. The sample yields about a million distinct CDR3 sequences, about 31% seen once. With V trimmed by 5 bases and J by 3 bases, 9 bases remained unmatched. CDR1 and CDR2 from the germline V gene are SEHNR and FQNEAQ (reference sequence). The CDR3 sequence is 16 residues long. This receptor was taken from a boy in the first two years of life who had a stem cell transplant for SCID, so the T cells may come from the graft donor. The starting material was PBMCs, mostly from graft donor cells, obtained 360 days after TCRalphabeta/CD19-depleted stem cell transplant. This sequence joins TRBV7-9 and TRBJ2-7; TRBD2 matches at 11 bases. The CDR3 is CASSPFIAGGDYEQYF. CDR3 nucleotides: TGTGCCAGCAGCCCCTTTATAGCGGGGGGGGACTACGAGCAGTACTTC.